The clone carrying this T cell receptor (beta chain) turned up a few times. Primed by a sample-barcoded 5' primer and a J-beta primer mix, a second PCR proceeded for roughly 6 to 12 cycles. Each CDR3 protein gets one entry after TCRdb re-called the 5' RACE reads with MiXCR. Here the sample spans some 290,000 distinct CDR3 sequences, 25% to 30% being singletons. This entry is derived from a study of blood T cells in healthy people across ages. This TCR was sampled from a woman in her seventies in good health. The specimen sequenced was blood.

This chain's CDR3 is CASSSGLDSNEQFF. CDR3 sequence (DNA): TGTGCCAGCAGCTCGGGACTAGACAGCAATGAGCAGTTCTTC. The chain recombines TRBV5-5 with TRBJ2-5, with 8 bases aligning to TRBD2. The assigned J gene may be wrong: the sequence end matches TRBJ2-1 better. Germline CDR1 is SGHKS and CDR2 is YYEKEE (reference sequence). The CDR3 extends over 14 amino acids.